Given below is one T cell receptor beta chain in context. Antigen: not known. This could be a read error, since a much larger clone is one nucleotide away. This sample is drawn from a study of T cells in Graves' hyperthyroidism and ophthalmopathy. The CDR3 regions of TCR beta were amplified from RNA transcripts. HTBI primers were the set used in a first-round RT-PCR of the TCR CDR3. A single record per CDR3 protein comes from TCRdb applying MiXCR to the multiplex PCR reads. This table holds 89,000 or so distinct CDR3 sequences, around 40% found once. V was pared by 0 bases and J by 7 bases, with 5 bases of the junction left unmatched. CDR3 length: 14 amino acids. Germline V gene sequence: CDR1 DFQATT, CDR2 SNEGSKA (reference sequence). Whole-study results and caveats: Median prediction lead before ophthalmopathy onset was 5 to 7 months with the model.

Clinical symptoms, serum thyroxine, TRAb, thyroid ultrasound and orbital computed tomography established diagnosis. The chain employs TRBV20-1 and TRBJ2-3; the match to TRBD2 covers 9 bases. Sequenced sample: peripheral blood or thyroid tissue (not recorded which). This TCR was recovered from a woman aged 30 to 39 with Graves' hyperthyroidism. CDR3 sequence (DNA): TGCAGTGCTAGAGAGCGGGGGGGCCCCTATACGCAGTATTTT. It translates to CSARERGGPYTQYF.